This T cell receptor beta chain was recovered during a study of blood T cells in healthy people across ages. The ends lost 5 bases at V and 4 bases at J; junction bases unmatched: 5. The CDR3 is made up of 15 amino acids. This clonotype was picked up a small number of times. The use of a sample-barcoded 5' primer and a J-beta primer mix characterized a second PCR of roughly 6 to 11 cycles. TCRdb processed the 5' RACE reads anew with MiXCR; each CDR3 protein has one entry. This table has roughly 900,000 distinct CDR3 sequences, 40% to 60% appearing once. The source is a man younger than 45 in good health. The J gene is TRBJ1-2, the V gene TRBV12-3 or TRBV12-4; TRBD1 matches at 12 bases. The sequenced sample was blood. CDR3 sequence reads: CASSLGQGAIYGYTF. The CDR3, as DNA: TGTGCCAGCAGTCTGGGACAGGGGGCGATCTATGGCTACACCTTC.